This entry lists 2 T cell receptor beta chains sequenced from one sample in a study of spatial heterogeneity in lung cancer. These receptors are not linked to any known antigen. TCRdb redid the calling of the 5' RACE reads with MiXCR, one entry per CDR3 protein. The table includes around 2,200 distinct CDR3 sequences, 8% detected once. General study points: Intratumoral expanded alpha and beta TCR counts were found to track tumor mutation counts.

Time point of the sample: sample taken at primary tumor resection. The sample in question was lung tumor tissue, obtained at surgery. These receptors all stem from a female donor with early-stage non-small cell lung cancer.

By share, this clonotype counts as large. V gene TRBV5-4 combines with J gene TRBJ2-5; 7 bases align to TRBD2. The CDR3 is 16 amino acids. The germline CDR1 and CDR2 sequences are SGHNT and YYREEE (reference sequence). V shed 4 bases and J 4 bases; nucleotides not matched to a gene: 13. The DNA of the CDR3 is TGTGCCAGCAGCCCATCCCTGCGGGAGTCAGGAGAGACCCAGTACTTC. This gives the protein CASSPSLRESGETQYF. Filled out from reference TRBV5-4 and TRBJ2-5, the complete variable domain reads ETGVTQSPTHLIKTRGQQVTLRCSSQSGHNTVSWYQQALGQGPQFIFQYYREEENGRGNFPPRFSGLQFPNYSSELNVNALELDDSALYLCASSPSLRESGETQYFGPGTRLLVL.

By its share, this clonotype is medium-sized. This rearrangement joins TRBV7-3 to TRBJ2-4, with D unclear. The CDR3 contains 13 residues. V shed 1 base and J shed 4 bases, with 5 bases lying between them. Per germline, CDR1 SGHTA and CDR2 FQGTGA. The CDR3 region has the DNA TGTGCCAGCAGCTTAAACGGGAAAAACATTCAGTACTTC. Protein sequence: CASSLNGKNIQYF.